This TCR beta chain was profiled in a study of OX40 agonist ivuxolimab in advanced cancers. Assay used: immunoSEQ multiplex PCR; TCRdb lists only in-frame clones, some missing. The table shows roughly 93,000 clones, with 92% occurring only once. Germline values: CDR1 LNHDA, CDR2 SQIVND (reference sequence). The CDR3 has 15 amino acids. V was shortened by 4 bases and J by 0 bases, with 7 bases between the two germline ends. The receptor's source is an adult with an advanced solid tumor such as melanoma, head and neck, liver or kidney cancer. Material: CD4+ or CD8+ T cells sorted from blood, obtained in a trial of the OX40 agonist ivuxolimab. V is TRBV19 and J is TRBJ2-6; D not certain. In nucleotides, the CDR3 is TGTGCCAGTAGTACCAGTAACTCTGGGGCCAACGTCCTGACTTTC. This codes for CASSTSNSGANVLTF.